These 26 T cell receptor beta chains came from one sample sequenced in a study of shared clonotypes between healthy human individuals. CD45RO negativity and positive selection for CCR7 defined naive CD8 cells, a population that excluded terminally differentiated effector memory CD45RA+ cells. TCRdb keeps only in-frame clones here, not all; method: immunoSEQ multiplex PCR. The data show millions of clones, with 85% to 95% seen just once and 1.7% held by the top ten. Sequenced sample: naive CD8+ T cells from PBMCs. The receptors here all came from a man aged 18 to 29 in good health. Some clones in this sample may be carry-over from other donors' samples.

For this clone: Different DNA sequences within this sample yield the same CDR3. This sequence joins TRBV27 and TRBJ2-2; D is unclear. The germline V gene encodes CDR1 MNHEY and CDR2 SMNVEV (reference sequence). The ends were cut back, 8 bases at V and 1 base at J, with 8 bases in the middle. The CDR3 is 13 residues long. CDR3 DNA: TGTGCCAGCTCCAGTTTGAACACCGGGGAGCTGTTTTTT. Amino acids: CASSSLNTGELFF.

The chain is built from TRBV27 and TRBJ1-1; TRBD1 aligns across 8 bases. Trimming cost V 3 bases and J 6 bases; bases outside gene matches: 0. Germline values: CDR1 MNHEY, CDR2 SMNVEV (reference sequence). The CDR3 has 12 residues. The CDR3 is CASSLTGAEAFF. The CDR3 DNA sequence: TGTGCCAGCAGTTTGACAGGGGCTGAAGCTTTCTTT.

The rearrangement joins TRBV27 to TRBJ1-5; no definite D call. Trimming left V 6 bases short and J 0 bases short, with 9 bases between. The CDR3 extends over 14 amino acids. Germline lookup yields CDR1 MNHEY and CDR2 SMNVEV (reference sequence). For the CDR3, the DNA is TGTGCCAGCAGCCCCCCCTATAGCAATCAGCCCCAGCATTTT. Residues: CASSPPYSNQPQHF.

A word on this clone: This specimen includes other DNA sequences encoding the same CDR3. The gene calls are TRBV27 and TRBJ2-1; the D is unclear. Germline V gene data show CDR1 as MNHEY and CDR2 as SMNVEV (reference sequence). CDR3 size: 14 residues. Trimming removed 5 bases from V and 4 bases from J, with 12 bases in between. CDR3 in DNA: TGTGCCAGCAGTAGCCGTGACGAGTACAATGAGCAGTTCTTC. Translating gives CASSSRDEYNEQFF.

Details on this clone: In this CDR3 the conserved last residue, phenylalanine or tryptophan, is missing, so a read error is likely. The chain recombines TRBV7-9 with TRBJ1-2; tentative D call: TRBD1 (6 bases). The CDR3 consists of 13 residues. CDR1 is SEHNR and CDR2 is FQNEAQ in the germline V gene (reference sequence). Between the trimmed V and J ends, which lost 5 bases and 8 bases, there was a span of 15 bases. In DNA, the CDR3 is TGTGCCAGCAGCCTGGCGGGGGGCGAGGGCTACACCCTC. Translation gives CASSLAGGEGYTL.

The chain joins TRBV7-6 to TRBJ2-7; TRBD1 agrees at 8 bases. The germline gives CDR1 SGHVS, CDR2 FNYEAQ. The CDR3 totals 14 residues. Trimming cost V 4 bases and J 2 bases; bases outside gene matches: 4. The CDR3 region has the DNA TGTGCCAGCAGCTCCTCGGACAGGGCCTACGAGCAGTACTTC. Amino acid sequence: CASSSSDRAYEQYF.

The chain employs TRBV11-3 and TRBJ2-1; TRBD1 matches at 9 bases. Per the germline V gene, CDR1 is SGHNT and CDR2 is YENEEA. The CDR3 length is 16 residues. The junction had 10 bases not matched to a gene; V was cut back by 5 bases and J by 5 bases. For the CDR3, the DNA is TGTGCCAGCAGCCGAAGATCACGGACAGGGGACAATGAGCAGTTCTTC. Translating it yields CASSRRSRTGDNEQFF.

The chain combines TRBV10-3 with TRBJ2-1; 8 nucleotides align to TRBD2. V shed 11 bases, J shed 3 bases, and the junction held 18 bases outside the gene matches. Germline V lookup: CDR1 ENHRY, CDR2 SYGVKD. This CDR3 is 17 amino acids long. Here the CDR3 reads CAPPGREALALYNEQFF. As DNA, the CDR3 is TGTGCCCCACCGGGGCGGGAGGCCTTGGCACTCTACAATGAGCAGTTCTTC.

Concerning this clone itself: Other DNA sequences in the sample encode the same CDR3. CDR3 DNA sequence: TGCGCCAGCAGCTCCGGGACAGGGTCGTACGAGCAGTACTTC. Residues: CASSSGTGSYEQYF. The rearrangement links TRBV5-1 to TRBJ2-7; 9 bases map to TRBD1. From germline, CDR1 is SGHRS and CDR2 YFSETQ. Trimming took 3 bases from V and 4 from J; bases not matched to a gene: 5. The CDR3 consists of 14 residues.

Turning to this clone: This sample also contains other DNA sequences that code for the same CDR3. The chain joins TRBV5-6 to TRBJ2-7; the match to TRBD1 covers 8 bases. The germline V gene encodes CDR1 SGHDT and CDR2 YYEEEE. CDR3 length: 14 residues. Trimming removed 4 bases from V and 4 bases from J; junction bases left unmatched: 7. The CDR3 reads CASSPGQGGYEQYF. The CDR3, as DNA: TGTGCCAGCAGCCCTGGACAGGGTGGATACGAGCAGTACTTC.

The J gene is TRBJ1-2, the V gene TRBV11-3; the D gene is possibly TRBD1 (5 bases). Trimming pared 6 bases from V and 3 bases from J, leaving 17 bases between. The CDR3 covers 15 residues. Germline V CDR1 and CDR2: SGHNT, YENEEA. The CDR3 DNA sequence: TGTGCCAGCAGAGGGACCCAGGGAGGGGACTATGGCTACACCTTC. Encoded protein: CASRGTQGGDYGYTF.

The chain links TRBV27 to TRBJ2-5, with D possibly TRBD2 on 7 matching bases. In germline, CDR1 is MNHEY, CDR2 SMNVEV (reference sequence). Trimming cost V 1 base and J 1 base, with 16 bases left between them. CDR3 length: 17 residues. The CDR3 bases are TGTGCCAGCAGTTTATTAGGGGCGGGGGCCCCCCAAGAGACCCAGTACTTC. This gives the protein CASSLLGAGAPQETQYF.

This rearrangement joins TRBV25-1 to TRBJ2-5, with D possibly being TRBD2 (5 bases). Germline V gene sequence: CDR1 MGHDK, CDR2 SYGVNS. V was cut by 3 bases and J by 2 bases, with 13 bases left in between. The CDR3 has 15 amino acids. The chain's CDR3 is CASSDPRAAQETQYF. CDR3 nucleotides: TGTGCCAGCAGTGACCCCAGAGCGGCACAAGAGACCCAGTACTTC. Complete variable domain (other parts from reference TRBV25-1 and TRBJ2-5): EADIYQTPRYLVIGTGKKITLECSQTMGHDKMYWYQQDPGMELHLIHYSYGVNSTEKGDLSSESTVSRIRTEHFPLTLESARPSHTSQYLCASSDPRAAQETQYFGPGTRLLVL.

The V call is TRBV27, the J call TRBJ2-7; D remains unclear. Trimming took 5 bases from V and 4 from J, leaving 15 bases between them. CDR3 size: 14 residues. Germline V lookup: CDR1 MNHEY, CDR2 SMNVEV (reference sequence). The CDR3 is CASSPRVDQYEQYF. CDR3 DNA: TGTGCCAGCAGTCCCCGGGTAGACCAATACGAGCAGTACTTC.

The CDR3 DNA is TGTGCCAGCAGCCCCGGCGGAGGGGCCTATGGCTACACCTTC. This translates into CASSPGGGAYGYTF. The J gene is TRBJ1-2, the V gene TRBV7-9, with D perhaps TRBD1 (5 bases). CDR3 length: 14 residues. Per the germline V gene, CDR1 is SEHNR and CDR2 is FQNEAQ (reference sequence). Trimming left V 5 bases short and J 4 bases short, with 14 bases between.

The rearrangement uses TRBV5-4 and TRBJ2-7; D remains ambiguous. V was clipped by 0 bases and J by 1 base, with 11 bases between them. Germline CDR1 SGHNT, CDR2 YYREEE (reference sequence). There are 15 residues in the CDR3. Here the CDR3 reads CASSLVGSKSYEQYF. The CDR3 nucleotides read TGTGCCAGCAGCTTGGTGGGGTCGAAGTCCTACGAGCAGTACTTC. Full variable domain (remainder filled in from reference TRBV5-4 and TRBJ2-7): ETGVTQSPTHLIKTRGQQVTLRCSSQSGHNTVSWYQQALGQGPQFIFQYYREEENGRGNFPPRFSGLQFPNYSSELNVNALELDDSALYLCASSLVGSKSYEQYFGPGTRLTVT.

The chain recombines TRBV28 with TRBJ2-4, with 7 bases lining up with TRBD1. CDR3 length equals 14 residues. The V gene end was trimmed by 4 bases and the J gene end by 8 bases; junction bases not matched to a gene: 8. The V gene's germline CDR1 is MDHEN and CDR2 SYDVKM. The CDR3 spells CASSSRQGRDIQYF. CDR3 sequence (DNA): TGTGCCAGCAGTTCCAGACAGGGTAGGGACATTCAGTACTTC.

This chain joins TRBV9 and TRBJ2-1, with 8 bases aligning to TRBD2. The germline CDR1 and CDR2 sequences are SGDLS and YYNGEE. The CDR3 is 15 residues long. V dropped 4 bases and J dropped 3; count of bases not matched to a gene: 6. DNA for the CDR3: TGTGCCAGCAGCCCCACGGGGGGGGTCTACAATGAGCAGTTCTTC. It yields the protein CASSPTGGVYNEQFF.

The V gene is TRBV7-2, the J gene TRBJ2-7, with D possibly matching TRBD1 (5 bases). This CDR3 spans 11 amino acids. V lost 8 bases, J lost 11 bases, and 16 bases lay in between. Germline loops: CDR1 SGHTA, CDR2 FQGNSA. CDR3 sequence reads: CASGHFKGKYF. Written as DNA, the CDR3 is TGTGCCAGCGGCCACTTTAAGGGGAAGTACTTC.

V is TRBV5-1 and J is TRBJ2-6; D is undetermined. CDR1 and CDR2 (germline): SGHRS, YFSETQ. V lost 3 bases to trimming and J lost 4 bases, with 8 bases between them. The CDR3 loop spans 14 amino acids. The CDR3 DNA sequence: TGCGCCAGCAGCTCGGAGAGGGGGGCCAACGTCCTGACTTTC. Protein: CASSSERGANVLTF. The full variable domain, its missing parts supplied by reference TRBV5-1 and TRBJ2-6, is KAGVTQTPRYLIKTRGQQVTLSCSPISGHRSVSWYQQTPGQGLQFLFEYFSETQRNKGNFPGRFSGRQFSNSRSEMNVSTLELGDSALYLCASSSERGANVLTFGAGSRLTVL.

The chain carries TRBV6-5 and TRBJ2-7; D perhaps matches TRBD2 (5 bases). Trimming took off 0 bases at V and 12 bases at J, with 12 bases between the two ends. The CDR3 has 12 amino acids. Germline V gene sequence: CDR1 MNHEY, CDR2 SVGAGI. CDR3 region: CASSYSAGLLYF. Written as DNA, the CDR3 is TGTGCCAGCAGTTACTCCGCGGGCCTCCTGTACTTC.

The chain uses TRBV7-9 and TRBJ1-2, with 7 bases fitting TRBD1. The CDR3 sequence is 16 residues long. Germline V CDR1 and CDR2: SEHNR, FQNEAQ (reference sequence). The V gene end was trimmed by 4 bases and the J gene end by 6 bases; junction bases not matched to a gene: 14. For the CDR3, the DNA is TGTGCCAGCAGCTCATCCCCCGCCGACAGGGTTAATGGCTACACCTTC. Its protein product is CASSSSPADRVNGYTF.

V and J are TRBV7-8 and TRBJ2-1; the match to TRBD2 covers 9 bases. The CDR3 is 16 amino acids. Germline V gene data show CDR1 as SGHVS and CDR2 as FQNEAQ. With V trimmed by 1 base and J by 6 bases, 7 bases remained unmatched. The CDR3 here is CASSLGVAGDGNEQFF. The CDR3, as DNA: TGTGCCAGCAGCTTAGGGGTAGCGGGGGATGGCAATGAGCAGTTCTTC.

In its sample, this clone was seen once. The V call is TRBV13, the J call TRBJ1-2, with TRBD1 identical over 9 bases. The CDR3 consists of 15 residues. J was trimmed by 7 bases and V by 5 bases; bases with no gene match: 11. The germline V gene has CDR1 PRHDT and CDR2 FYEKMQ (reference sequence). The CDR3 DNA reads as TGTGCCAGCAGCGCCCCGACAGGGGGTTTAAGTGGCTACACCTTC. Protein sequence: CASSAPTGGLSGYTF.

CDR3: CACGGLFSYEQYF. DNA of the CDR3: TGTGCCTGCGGGGGACTCTTCTCCTACGAGCAGTACTTC. This chain joins TRBV30 and TRBJ2-7; D perhaps matches TRBD2 (6 bases). The CDR3 is 13 residues long. Germline CDR1 is GTSNPN and CDR2 is SVGIG (reference sequence). The V gene lost 6 bases and the J gene lost 0 bases, with 12 bases spanning the gap.

The CDR3 spells CASSVRTDPGSAFF. CDR3 nucleotides: TGTGCCAGCAGCGTAAGGACAGACCCCGGCTCAGCTTTCTTT. This sequence joins TRBV9 and TRBJ1-1, with D possibly being TRBD1 (6 bases). V lost 1 base and J 10 bases, leaving 17 bases between the germline ends. The CDR3 spans 14 residues. Germline V lookup: CDR1 SGDLS, CDR2 YYNGEE.